The text below deals with one T cell receptor (beta chain). The count of this clone is one. Its antigen specificity is not known. No base quality values were provided; no much bigger clone lies one nucleotide off. The data are from a study of blood T cell repertoires in COVID-19 (dated by TCRdb to the early 2020s). Describing the broader study: Collaborator samples came from the United States, Italy and Spain and covered acute and convalescent phases of COVID-19. Where HLA class I and class II types were available, the types were taken from metadata supplied by the sample provider, not from assay-based typing. A freely available public database, intended as a resource for researchers studying the immune response to SARS-CoV-2, is where the repertoires were released. The material from the prospective study consisted of cDNA or gDNA derived from T cells, B-cell-depleted T cells, or PBMCs. The dataset comprised deeply sampled blood TCRbeta repertoires from subjects exposed to, actively infected with, or recovered from COVID-19. A de-identified subject ID, COVID-19 status, age in years and sex were almost always included in the sample metadata. The samples were drawn from the first 160 participants of the ongoing ImmuneRACE study and from about 1,200 subjects provided by 6 global collaborators.

Broader findings and caveats from the paper: Clinical and demographic metadata were provided uncurated, with the amount varying by source and participant.

The collaborating institutions used their own protocols to collect whole blood in K2EDTA tubes. For TCRbeta analysis, collaborators shipped samples as frozen whole blood, isolated PBMCs, or DNA extracted from either of those sample types. TCRbeta CDR3 regions were amplified from genomic DNA by means of the immunoSEQ Assay, a bias-controlled multiplex PCR. Turning to the authors' computational methods: Nucleated cell counts per sample were estimated from amplification of reference gene primers within the assay. To quantify the absolute abundance of each unique TCRbeta CDR3 rearrangement, sequence reads were collapsed and filtered. Productive Simpson clonality was computed per sample as the square root of Simpson's diversity index over productive rearrangements. Held by TCRdb, this immuneACCESS table contains in-frame sequences only and omits some clones. Under half of the omission traces to an unresolved V gene where checked; the cause of the rest is unknown. That table is the source of V, J and clone size, and D and trimming were worked out from the DNA. The sample table lists roughly 160,000 clones, 84% of them with a count of one. The top ten constitute about 14% of the sample.

The sequence derives from a man between 18 and 29 years old with active or convalescent COVID-19. Input material: peripheral blood.

The CDR3 reads as follows: CGSQALDTEAFF. The bases are TGTGGATCACAGGCATTGGACACTGAAGCTTTCTTT. This chain joins TRBV12-3 or TRBV12-4 to TRBJ1-1; TRBD1 is perhaps the D gene, given 5 matching bases. The CDR3, from cysteine to phenylalanine, totals 12 residues. The CDR3 DNA has 36 bases and is translated from base 1.